This TCR beta chain comes out of a study of blood T cell repertoires in COVID-19. About the research overall: Samples came from the United States, Italy and Spain, spanning acute and convalescent COVID-19. PBMCs, B-cell-depleted T cells, or T cells provided the cDNA or gDNA that made up the material.

Here immunoSEQ multiplex PCR was the method, and the copy in TCRdb shows in-frame clones only, minus some. The sample yields some 14,000 clones, nearly 90% seen once. This CDR3 region has 17 residues. Germline CDR1 is SGDLS and CDR2 is YYNGEE. V gave up 1 base and J gave up 6 bases; unmatched junction bases: 9. The J gene is TRBJ2-2, the V gene TRBV9; TRBD2 aligns across 10 bases. The clonotype was recovered from a human donor with active COVID-19. The donor label of this sample is uncertain. Material for sequencing was peripheral blood. The DNA of the CDR3 is TGTGCCAGCAGCGTAATAGCGGGGGGCGATGGTGCCGGGGAGCTGTTTTTT. Protein: CASSVIAGGDGAGELFF.